The present TCR beta chain was sequenced within a study of monozygotic twins with cystic fibrosis. The ends were cut back, 1 base at V and 9 bases at J, with 11 bases in the middle. The germline V gene encodes CDR1 SGHDT and CDR2 YYEEEE. The CDR3 is made up of 12 amino acids. Data came from immunoSEQ multiplex PCR; TCRdb stores just in-frame clones and leaves some out. The repertoire consists of approximately 33,000 clones, with around 82% occurring once and the leading ten covering under 2%. This clone has only a few counts. Sequencing was carried out using blood. The chain combines TRBV5-6 with TRBJ2-7, with D possibly matching TRBD1 (5 bases). This sequence was found in a girl aged 2 to 9 with cystic fibrosis. Here the CDR3 DNA reads TGTGCCAGCAGCTTGAGGGGTCAGGGGCAGTACTTC. Its protein product is CASSLRGQGQYF.